The 25 T cell receptor beta chains below all came from one sample that was sequenced in a study of T cell responses to AZD1222 COVID-19 vaccine. The data were produced by immunoSEQ multiplex PCR, yet TCRdb's version contains in-frame clones alone and is incomplete. The sample includes approximately 120,000 clones, 75% to 90% seen only once; the top ten take approximately 4.4%. The specimen was peripheral blood, collected 28 days after the second AZD1222 dose. The receptors originated from an adult who received the AZD1222 COVID-19 vaccine.

J is TRBJ2-7 and V is TRBV7-2; D may be TRBD1 (5 bases). This CDR3 contains 14 residues. Deletions cut 2 bases from V and 0 bases from J, with 8 bases between. Germline CDR1 SGHTA, CDR2 FQGNSA. CDR3 in amino acids: CASSLMQGSYEQYF. The CDR3 DNA reads as TGTGCCAGCAGCTTAATGCAGGGCTCCTACGAGCAGTACTTC. Together with reference TRBV7-2 and TRBJ2-7, the CDR3 gives the full variable domain: GAGVSQSPSNKVTEKGKDVELRCDPISGHTALYWYRQSLGQGLEFLIYFQGNSAPDKSGLPSDRFSAERTGGSVSTLTIQRTQQEDSAVYLCASSLMQGSYEQYFGPGTRLTVT.

The chain has TRBV21-1 and TRBJ2-2; TRBD1, as called in the table, went unchecked against the DNA. TRBV21-1 is tagged as a pseudogene. The CDR3 totals 18 residues. The CDR3 bases are TGTGCCAGCAGCAAAGCGTGGAGGGGGCCCCTCAACACCGGGGAGCTGTTTTTT. Translated: CASSKAWRGPLNTGELFF.

The gene calls are TRBV7-3 and TRBJ1-2; tentatively, D is TRBD1 (6 bases). Germline CDR1 SGHTA, CDR2 FQGTGA. V was clipped by 3 bases and J by 6 bases, with 8 bases between them. CDR3 length: 12 amino acids. The CDR3 sequence: CASSLPGDGYTF. The CDR3 DNA sequence: TGTGCCAGCAGCTTGCCAGGGGATGGCTACACCTTC.

The CDR3 DNA reads TGTGCCAGCAGCCGCGCGCAGGGGGTTGCCTACGAGCAGTACTTC. It translates to CASSRAQGVAYEQYF. The V and J genes are TRBV3-1 (or the pseudogene TRBV3-2) and TRBJ2-7; 7 positions agree with TRBD1. V lost 4 bases, J lost 2 bases, and 8 bases stayed unmatched. The germline V gene has CDR1 LGHDT and CDR2 YNNKEL (reference sequence). The CDR3 contains 15 residues.

The chain couples TRBV11-2 to TRBJ1-2; D is undetermined. This CDR3 has 14 amino acids. V gave up 5 bases and J gave up 2 bases, with 12 bases separating them. In germline, CDR1 is SGHAT, CDR2 FQNNGV. The CDR3 sequence is CASSRIGRNYGYTF. The CDR3 coding sequence is TGTGCCAGCAGCCGAATCGGGAGGAACTATGGCTACACCTTC.

V usage is TRBV28 and J usage is TRBJ1-2; 8 bases fit TRBD1. There are 13 residues in the CDR3. The ends lost 8 bases at V and 5 bases at J; junction bases unmatched: 7. CDR1 and CDR2 from the germline V gene are MDHEN and SYDVKM. As DNA, the CDR3 is TGTGCCAGCGCAGGGGGCATCTGGTATGGCTACACCTTC. Translating gives CASAGGIWYGYTF.

The chain employs TRBV27 and TRBJ2-7; the match to TRBD1 covers 8 bases. The ends lost 5 bases at V and 0 bases at J; junction bases unmatched: 6. Germline lookup yields CDR1 MNHEY and CDR2 SMNVEV (reference sequence). The CDR3 sequence is 15 residues long. The CDR3 protein is CASSISGTGSYEQYF. Written as DNA, the CDR3 is TGTGCCAGCAGTATCTCCGGGACAGGCTCCTACGAGCAGTACTTC.

A few counts support this clone. V gene TRBV5-1 combines with J gene TRBJ1-2; 7 bases line up with TRBD1. Trimming at V came to 1 base and at J to 4 bases, leaving 4 bases not matched to a gene. The CDR3 covers 14 residues. Germline V gene data show CDR1 as SGHRS and CDR2 as YFSETQ. The chain's CDR3 is CASSLTQGPYGYTF. The CDR3 bases are TGCGCCAGCAGCTTGACACAGGGGCCCTATGGCTACACCTTC.

The chain is built from TRBV3-1 (or the pseudogene TRBV3-2) and TRBJ1-6, with TRBD1 identical over 7 bases. Germline V gene sequence: CDR1 LGHDT, CDR2 YNNKEL (reference sequence). The J segment lost 6 bases and the V segment lost 3 bases, leaving 5 bases of the junction unmatched. This CDR3 has 15 amino acids. CDR3 loop: CASSHRGQPNSPLHF. CDR3 bases: TGTGCCAGCAGCCATAGGGGACAGCCTAATTCACCCCTCCACTTT.

This chain uses TRBV7-2 with TRBJ1-4, with TRBD1 as a possible D gene (6 bases). This CDR3 is 15 amino acids long. Germline CDR1 is SGHTA and CDR2 is FQGNSA. V lost 4 bases and J 2 bases, leaving 11 bases between the germline ends. CDR3 sequence (DNA): TGTGCCAGCAGCTCCTACAGGGCCACTAATGAAAAACTGTTTTTT. Amino acids: CASSSYRATNEKLFF.

The genes are TRBV4-1 and TRBJ2-3; no firm D call. Looked up from germline, CDR1 is MGHRA and CDR2 is YSYEKL. There are 11 residues in the CDR3. CDR3 coding DNA: TGCGCTGTATCTAGCACAGATACGCAGTATTTT. Encoded protein: CAVSSTDTQYF.

The rearrangement links TRBV5-1 to TRBJ1-5; 7 bases agree with TRBD1. The CDR3 is 15 residues long. CDR1 SGHRS and CDR2 YFSETQ come from the germline V gene. V gave up 4 bases and J gave up 0 bases; unmatched junction bases: 4. The CDR3 DNA sequence: TGCGCCAGCAGCGAGGACAGGCCTAGCAATCAGCCCCAGCATTTT. Its translation is CASSEDRPSNQPQHF.

The V gene is TRBV9, the J gene TRBJ1-1; D gene unclear. This CDR3 comprises 15 residues. V shed 0 bases and J shed 0 bases, with 9 bases lying between them. Germline lookup yields CDR1 SGDLS and CDR2 YYNGEE. CDR3 coding DNA: TGTGCCAGCAGCGTAGTGCCCGACATGAACACTGAAGCTTTCTTT. Translation: CASSVVPDMNTEAFF.

The V gene is TRBV6-5, the J gene TRBJ1-3; D gene ambiguous. V gave up 6 bases and J gave up 0 bases, with 12 bases separating them. The V gene's germline CDR1 is MNHEY and CDR2 SVGAGI. This CDR3 is built from 15 residues. The CDR3 loop is CASSSLVNSGNTIYF. The CDR3 DNA follows: TGTGCCAGCAGCTCACTGGTCAACTCTGGAAACACCATATATTTT.

This chain uses TRBV6-5 with TRBJ1-5; D gene uncertain. CDR1 and CDR2 (germline): MNHEY, SVGAGI. Between the trimmed V and J ends, which lost 4 bases and 0 bases, there was a span of 10 bases. The CDR3 is 15 amino acids. CDR3 residues: CASSLDGYSNQPQHF. CDR3 in DNA: TGTGCCAGCAGTTTGGACGGCTATAGCAATCAGCCCCAGCATTTT.

This chain connects TRBV5-1 to TRBJ1-2; TRBD1 matches at 7 bases. The germline gives CDR1 SGHRS, CDR2 YFSETQ. CDR3 length: 16 residues. Losses at the gene ends were 4 bases for V and 4 bases for J; bases not matched to a gene: 13. The CDR3 region has the DNA TGCGCCAGCAGCGCGGGAGTTTCAGGGGGGGCCTATGGCTACACCTTC. It specifies CASSAGVSGGAYGYTF.

This clone was detected once. The chain joins TRBV14 to TRBJ2-5; 8 bases are a match to TRBD1. CDR1 SGHDN and CDR2 FVKESK come from the germline V gene. V lost 4 bases and J lost 9; bases outside the gene matches: 7. The CDR3 has 13 amino acids. CDR3: CASSLAGGRAQYF. The CDR3 coding sequence is TGTGCCAGCAGCCTAGCAGGGGGCCGGGCCCAGTACTTC.

CDR3 loop: CASSSRGGAGETQYF. The CDR3 DNA reads as TGTGCCAGCAGCTCCCGAGGCGGAGCAGGGGAGACCCAGTACTTC. The chain has TRBV7-8 and TRBJ2-5; D is perhaps TRBD1 (5 bases). The CDR3 is 15 amino acids. V lost 4 bases, J lost 5 bases, and 17 bases lay in between. Germline loops: CDR1 SGHVS, CDR2 FQNEAQ.

The chain is built from TRBV19 and TRBJ2-7, with a weak D call TRBD1 (7 bases). V shed 6 bases and J shed 7 bases, with 22 bases lying between them. Looked up from germline, CDR1 is LNHDA and CDR2 is SQIVND (reference sequence). The CDR3 is made up of 15 amino acids. In nucleotides, the CDR3 is TGTGCCAGTAGCATTGCACCGGGACAGACTAGGGAGCAGTACTTC. Encoded protein: CASSIAPGQTREQYF.

V gene TRBV5-6 combines with J gene TRBJ1-2; D is perhaps TRBD1 (5 bases). V was trimmed by 0 bases and J by 7 bases, leaving 10 bases between them. Germline V CDR1 and CDR2: SGHDT, YYEEEE. This CDR3 spans 13 amino acids. In nucleotides, the CDR3 is TGTGCCAGCAGCTTGGGGGCTGGGGGTGGCTACACCTTC. Protein: CASSLGAGGGYTF.

Written as DNA, the CDR3 is TGTGCCAGCTCACGATTAAGAGGGGGAGGAAGCAACGAGCAGTACTTC. It specifies CASSRLRGGGSNEQYF. This chain connects TRBV18 to TRBJ2-7; possibly TRBD1 or TRBD2 for D (6 bases each). Germline V gives CDR1 KGHSH, CDR2 LQKENI. The V end lost 4 bases, the J end lost 5 bases, and 21 bases lay between the germline ends. This CDR3 is 16 amino acids long. The complete variable domain, with remaining parts taken from reference TRBV18 and TRBJ2-7, reads NAGVMQNPRHLVRRRGQEARLRCSPMKGHSHVYWYRQLPEEGLKFMVYLQKENIIDESGMPKERFSAEFPKEGPSILRIQQVVRGDSAAYFCASSRLRGGGSNEQYFGPGTRLTVT.

The rearrangement uses TRBV2 and TRBJ1-3; 7 bases agree with TRBD1. CDR3 length equals 17 residues. V gave up 3 bases and J gave up 0 bases; unmatched junction bases: 8. Germline V gives CDR1 SNHLY, CDR2 FYNNEI. DNA for the CDR3: TGTGCCAGCAGTGACCTACAGGGGCCTCGCTCTGGAAACACCATATATTTT. Translated, it gives CASSDLQGPRSGNTIYF.

The genes are TRBV6-1 and TRBJ1-2, with D unclear. V lost 1 base, J lost 5 bases, and 17 bases lay in between. Germline loops: CDR1 MNHNS, CDR2 SASEGT. The CDR3 sequence is 16 residues long. The CDR3 DNA follows: TGTGCCAGCAGTGAAGGGGCCCCGGGCCTAGGGTATGGCTACACCTTC. Translating it yields CASSEGAPGLGYGYTF.

The genes are TRBV7-6 and TRBJ1-2; 10 nucleotides agree with TRBD1. J lost 11 bases, V lost 3 bases, and 6 bases had no gene match. The CDR3 sequence is 13 residues long. Germline CDR1 is SGHVS and CDR2 is FNYEAQ. DNA of the CDR3: TGTGCCAGCAGCTTGCAGACAGGGGGCATGTACACCTTC. Translating it yields CASSLQTGGMYTF.

The chain carries TRBV18 and TRBJ2-3, with D uncertain. The germline V gene encodes CDR1 KGHSH and CDR2 LQKENI. The CDR3 has 14 residues. Trimming pared 3 bases from V and 6 bases from J, leaving 13 bases between. The DNA of the CDR3 is TGTGCCAGCTCACCCGCACGTGGTCTCGATACGCAGTATTTT. It encodes CASSPARGLDTQYF. The full variable domain, rest sourced from reference TRBV18 and TRBJ2-3, is NAGVMQNPRHLVRRRGQEARLRCSPMKGHSHVYWYRQLPEEGLKFMVYLQKENIIDESGMPKERFSAEFPKEGPSILRIQQVVRGDSAAYFCASSPARGLDTQYFGPGTRLTVL.